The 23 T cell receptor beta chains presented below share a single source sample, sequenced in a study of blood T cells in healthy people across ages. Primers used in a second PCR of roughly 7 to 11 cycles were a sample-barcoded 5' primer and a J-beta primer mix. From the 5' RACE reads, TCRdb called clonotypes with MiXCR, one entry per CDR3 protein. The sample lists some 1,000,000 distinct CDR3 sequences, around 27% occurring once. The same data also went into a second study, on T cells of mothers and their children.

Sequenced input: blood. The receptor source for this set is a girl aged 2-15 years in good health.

CDR3: CSARGGYTEAFF. Written as DNA, the CDR3 is TGCAGTGCTAGAGGGGGATACACTGAAGCTTTCTTT. V usage is TRBV20-1 and J usage is TRBJ1-1; D remains unclear. With 1 base removed from V and 3 bases from J, the gap between germline ends came to 6 bases. The V gene's germline CDR1 is DFQATT and CDR2 SNEGSKA (reference sequence). This CDR3 is built from 12 residues.

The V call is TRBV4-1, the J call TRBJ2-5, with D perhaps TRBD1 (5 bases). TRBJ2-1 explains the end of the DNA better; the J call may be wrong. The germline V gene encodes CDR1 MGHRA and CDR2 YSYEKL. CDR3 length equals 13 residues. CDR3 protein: CASSQGYQGEQFF. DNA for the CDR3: TGCGCCAGCAGCCAAGGGTATCAGGGTGAGCAGTTCTTC.

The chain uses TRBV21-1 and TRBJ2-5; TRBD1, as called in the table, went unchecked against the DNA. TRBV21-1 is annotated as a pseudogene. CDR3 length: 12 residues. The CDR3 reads CARTGVQETQYF. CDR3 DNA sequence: TGTGCCAGGACAGGGGTCCAAGAGACCCAGTACTTC.

This chain's CDR3 is CASTGRQETQYF. Written as DNA, the CDR3 is TGTGCCAGCACGGGAAGACAAGAGACCCAGTACTTC. The rearrangement uses TRBV2 and TRBJ2-5, with D possibly matching TRBD2 (5 bases). Trimming pared 7 bases from V and 2 bases from J, leaving 8 bases between. This CDR3 contains 12 residues. CDR1 SNHLY and CDR2 FYNNEI come from the germline V gene. Variable domain in full (rest from reference TRBV2 and TRBJ2-5): EPEVTQTPSHQVTQMGQEVILRCVPISNHLYFYWYRQILGQKVEFLVSFYNNEISEKSEIFDDQFSVERPDGSNFTLKIRSTKLEDSAMYFCASTGRQETQYFGPGTRLLVL.

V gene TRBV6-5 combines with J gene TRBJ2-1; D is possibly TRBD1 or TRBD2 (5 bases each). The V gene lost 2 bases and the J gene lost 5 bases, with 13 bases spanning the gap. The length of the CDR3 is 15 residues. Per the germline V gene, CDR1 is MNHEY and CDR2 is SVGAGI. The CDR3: CASSYIGTSDNEQFF. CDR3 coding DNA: TGTGCCAGCAGTTACATAGGGACGTCAGACAATGAGCAGTTCTTC.

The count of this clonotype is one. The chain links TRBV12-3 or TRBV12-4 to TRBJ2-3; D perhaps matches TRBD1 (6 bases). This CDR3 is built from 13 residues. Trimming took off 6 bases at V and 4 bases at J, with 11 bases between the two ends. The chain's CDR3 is CASSQGLSDTQYF. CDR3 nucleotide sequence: TGTGCCAGCAGCCAGGGGCTTTCAGATACGCAGTATTTT.

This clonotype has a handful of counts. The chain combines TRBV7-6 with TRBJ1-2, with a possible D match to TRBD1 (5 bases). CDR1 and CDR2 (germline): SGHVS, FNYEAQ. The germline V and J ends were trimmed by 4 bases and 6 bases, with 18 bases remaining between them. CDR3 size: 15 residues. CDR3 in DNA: TGTGCCAGCAGCTCCCAGGGAGAAAACTTGAATGGCTACACCTTC. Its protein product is CASSSQGENLNGYTF.

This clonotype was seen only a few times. CDR3 nucleotide sequence: TGTGCCAGCGGATCGATGGGGGGCCGGGGAGTTGAGCAGTTCTTC. It translates to CASGSMGGRGVEQFF. The rearrangement uses TRBV11-3 and TRBJ2-1, with D perhaps matching TRBD1 or TRBD2 (6 bases each). CDR3 length: 15 residues. Between the trimmed V and J ends, which lost 8 bases and 9 bases, there was a span of 23 bases. The germline CDR1 and CDR2 sequences are SGHNT and YENEEA.

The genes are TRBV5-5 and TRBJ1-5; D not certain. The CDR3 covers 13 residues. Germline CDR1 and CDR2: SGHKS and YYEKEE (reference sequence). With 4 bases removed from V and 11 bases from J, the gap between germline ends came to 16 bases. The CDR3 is CASSMDLTRTQHF. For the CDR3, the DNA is TGTGCCAGCAGCATGGACCTTACCCGTACCCAGCATTTT.

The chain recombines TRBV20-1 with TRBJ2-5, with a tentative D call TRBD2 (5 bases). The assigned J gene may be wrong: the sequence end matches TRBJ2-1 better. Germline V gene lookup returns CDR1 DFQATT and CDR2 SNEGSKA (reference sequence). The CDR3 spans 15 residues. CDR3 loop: CSASIGGVVNNEQFF. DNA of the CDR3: TGCAGTGCTAGTATAGGAGGAGTTGTAAACAATGAGCAGTTCTTC.

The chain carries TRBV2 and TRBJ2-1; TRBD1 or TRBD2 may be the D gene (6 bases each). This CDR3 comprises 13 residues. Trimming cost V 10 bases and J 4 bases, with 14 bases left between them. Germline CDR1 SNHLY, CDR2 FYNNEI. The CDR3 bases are TGTGCCACCCGACTAGGGGGTTACAATGAGCAGTTCTTC. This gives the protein CATRLGGYNEQFF.

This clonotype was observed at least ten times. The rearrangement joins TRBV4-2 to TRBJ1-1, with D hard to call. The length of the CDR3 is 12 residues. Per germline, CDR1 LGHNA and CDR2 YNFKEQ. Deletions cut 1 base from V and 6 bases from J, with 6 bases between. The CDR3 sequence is CASSQGVAEAFF. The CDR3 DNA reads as TGTGCCAGCAGCCAAGGGGTGGCTGAAGCTTTCTTT.

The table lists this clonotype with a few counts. Here the CDR3 DNA reads TGTGCCAGCAGGCCGGGACTAAAACTCGACAATGAGCAGTTCTTC. Residues: CASRPGLKLDNEQFF. The chain joins TRBV12-3 or TRBV12-4 to TRBJ2-1, with TRBD2 matching over 7 bases. The trim removed 6 bases at V and 5 bases at J, leaving 10 bases unmatched. The CDR3 consists of 15 residues.

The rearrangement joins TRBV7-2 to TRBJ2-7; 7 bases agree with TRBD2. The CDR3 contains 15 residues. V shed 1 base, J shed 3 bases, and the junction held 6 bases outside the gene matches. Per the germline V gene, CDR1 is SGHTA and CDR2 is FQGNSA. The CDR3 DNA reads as TGTGCCAGCAGCTTAGAGGGCGCGGGGGTCTACGAGCAGTACTTC. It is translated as CASSLEGAGVYEQYF.

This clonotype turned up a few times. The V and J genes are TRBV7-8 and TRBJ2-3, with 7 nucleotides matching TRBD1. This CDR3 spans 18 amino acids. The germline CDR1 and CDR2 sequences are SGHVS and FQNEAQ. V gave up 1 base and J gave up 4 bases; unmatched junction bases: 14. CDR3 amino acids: CASSLDPLYRGSPDTQYF. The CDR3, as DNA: TGTGCCAGCAGCTTAGACCCCCTTTACAGGGGCTCCCCAGATACGCAGTATTTT. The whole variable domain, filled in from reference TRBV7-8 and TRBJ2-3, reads GAGVSQSPRYKVAKRGQDVALRCDPISGHVSLFWYQQALGQGPEFLTYFQNEAQLDKSGLPSDRFFAERPEGSVSTLKIQRTQQEDSAVYLCASSLDPLYRGSPDTQYFGPGTRLTVL.

CDR3 nucleotides: TGCAGCGTTGTGCAGGGCAGCGGGGAGCTGTTTTTT. The encoded protein is CSVVQGSGELFF. The chain is built from TRBV29-1 and TRBJ2-2, with a weak D call TRBD1 (5 bases). This CDR3 has 12 amino acids. V lost 4 bases and J lost 7, with 10 bases in between. Germline lookup yields CDR1 SQVTM and CDR2 ANQGSEA.

DNA of the CDR3: TGTGCCACCTCGGGACAGATGAACACTGAAGCTTTCTTT. Its protein is CATSGQMNTEAFF. The gene calls are TRBV19 and TRBJ1-1; 7 bases line up with TRBD1. V lost 10 bases and J lost 0; bases outside the gene matches: 5. CDR3 length equals 13 residues. CDR1 LNHDA and CDR2 SQIVND come from the germline V gene (reference sequence).

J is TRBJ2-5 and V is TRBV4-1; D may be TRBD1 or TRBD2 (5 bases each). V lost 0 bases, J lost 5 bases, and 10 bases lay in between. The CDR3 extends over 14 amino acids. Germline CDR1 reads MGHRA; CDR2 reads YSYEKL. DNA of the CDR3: TGCGCCAGCAGCCAAGATGGGGGATACGAGACCCAGTACTTC. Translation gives CASSQDGGYETQYF.

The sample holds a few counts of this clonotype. This CDR3 reads CSVVTGEGYGYTF. The DNA for the CDR3 is TGCAGCGTTGTGACAGGGGAGGGCTATGGCTACACCTTC. The chain links TRBV29-1 to TRBJ1-2; TRBD1 matches at 8 bases. This CDR3 has 13 amino acids. CDR1 SQVTM and CDR2 ANQGSEA come from the germline V gene. The trim removed 4 bases at V and 4 bases at J, leaving 5 bases unmatched.

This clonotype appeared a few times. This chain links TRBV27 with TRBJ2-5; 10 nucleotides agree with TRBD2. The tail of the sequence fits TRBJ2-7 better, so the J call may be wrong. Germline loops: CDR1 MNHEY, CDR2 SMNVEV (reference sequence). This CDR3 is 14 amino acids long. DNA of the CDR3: TGTGCCAGCAGTTATAGCGGGAGGAACTACGAGCAGTACTTC. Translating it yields CASSYSGRNYEQYF.

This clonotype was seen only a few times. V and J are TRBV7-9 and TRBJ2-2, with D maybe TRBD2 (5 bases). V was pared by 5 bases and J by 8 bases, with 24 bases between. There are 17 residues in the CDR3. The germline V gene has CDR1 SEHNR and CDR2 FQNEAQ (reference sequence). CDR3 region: CASSPPEGLGWDGELFF. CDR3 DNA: TGTGCCAGCAGCCCCCCCGAAGGACTTGGATGGGATGGGGAGCTGTTTTTT.

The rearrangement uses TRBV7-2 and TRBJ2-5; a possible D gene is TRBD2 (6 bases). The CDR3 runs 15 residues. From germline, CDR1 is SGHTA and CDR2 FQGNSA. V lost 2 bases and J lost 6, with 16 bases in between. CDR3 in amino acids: CASSLLEGGRKTQYF. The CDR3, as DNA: TGTGCCAGCAGCTTATTAGAGGGAGGCCGAAAGACCCAGTACTTC.

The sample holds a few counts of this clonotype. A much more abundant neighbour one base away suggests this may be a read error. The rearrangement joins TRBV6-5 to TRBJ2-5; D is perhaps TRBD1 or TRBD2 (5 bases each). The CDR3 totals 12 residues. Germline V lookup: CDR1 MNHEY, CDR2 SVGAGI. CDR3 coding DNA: TGTACCAGCAGTCCTTGGGGGGAGACCCAGTACTTC. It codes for CTSSPWGETQYF.